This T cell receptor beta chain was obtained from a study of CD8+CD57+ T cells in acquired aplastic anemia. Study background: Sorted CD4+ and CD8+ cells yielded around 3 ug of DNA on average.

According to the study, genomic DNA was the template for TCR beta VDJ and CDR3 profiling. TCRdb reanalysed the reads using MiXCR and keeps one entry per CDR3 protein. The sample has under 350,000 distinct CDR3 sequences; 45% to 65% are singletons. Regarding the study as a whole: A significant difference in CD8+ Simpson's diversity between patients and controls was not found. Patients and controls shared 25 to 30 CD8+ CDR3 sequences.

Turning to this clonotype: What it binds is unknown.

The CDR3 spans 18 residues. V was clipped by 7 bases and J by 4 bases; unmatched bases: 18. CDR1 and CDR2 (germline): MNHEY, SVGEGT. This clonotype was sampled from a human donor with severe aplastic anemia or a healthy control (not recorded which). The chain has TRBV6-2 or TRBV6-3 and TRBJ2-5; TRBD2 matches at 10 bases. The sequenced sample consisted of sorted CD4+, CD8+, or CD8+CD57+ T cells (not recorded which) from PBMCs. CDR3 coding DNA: TGTGCCAGCACTCCACGGTCGGGGCTAGCGGGGGAAGGAGAGACCCAGTACTTC. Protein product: CASTPRSGLAGEGETQYF.